The entry below describes one T cell receptor (beta chain). Its target is unknown. These data originate in a study of graft-versus-host responses after intestinal transplantation. Study-level points and caveats: GvH clones were found in recipient marrow; some appeared first in ileum or blood.

Germline lookup yields CDR1 PRHDT and CDR2 FYEKMQ (reference sequence). The CDR3 runs to 15 residues. V trimming: 5 bases; J trimming: 3 bases; junction bases outside the gene matches: 10. Assay: immunoSEQ multiplex PCR; the TCRdb copy retains only in-frame clones and omits some. The sample includes 27,000 or so clones, 82% of them seen just once. This sample comprised unstimulated CD4+ T cells sorted from spleen or lymph node cells, obtained before intestinal transplant. This chain uses TRBV13 with TRBJ2-7, with TRBD1 matching over 7 bases. The receptor was isolated from a human donor who received an intestinal transplant. The CDR3 bases are TGTGCCAGCAGCGAAAATCAGAGGGGGCGCTACGAGCAGTACTTC. This gives the protein CASSENQRGRYEQYF.